This T cell receptor (beta chain) is from a study of blood T cell repertoires in COVID-19. Study context: Sample material is recorded as cDNA or gDNA derived from T cells, B-cell-depleted T cells, or PBMCs.

The junction had 7 bases not matched to a gene; V was cut back by 7 bases and J by 2 bases. The CDR3 loop spans 15 amino acids. The V gene's germline CDR1 is SGHTA and CDR2 FQGNSA. Per the original methods: For nucleated cells, counts were estimated from reference gene primer amplification. Sequenced by immunoSEQ multiplex PCR; TCRdb stores in-frame clones only, minus some. V and J calls and clone size are those listed in that table; D and trimming were worked out from the DNA. The table has roughly 190,000 clones, roughly nine tenths seen once. The sequenced sample consisted of peripheral blood. This sequence was found in a woman aged 55-70 years with COVID-19, enrolled during active disease. The chain combines TRBV7-2 with TRBJ1-4, with 7 nucleotides matching TRBD1. The CDR3 nucleotides are TGTGCCAGCACAATAGGGGGACAGACTAATGAAAAACTGTTTTTT. Translating gives CASTIGGQTNEKLFF.